Listed here are 27 T cell receptor beta chains from one sample, sequenced in a study of T cell responses to AZD1222 COVID-19 vaccine. Assay: immunoSEQ multiplex PCR; the TCRdb copy retains only in-frame clones and omits some. The table lists about 110,000 clones, roughly 91% of them singletons. The sample in question was peripheral blood, obtained 28 days after the second AZD1222 dose. These receptors were collected from an adult who received the AZD1222 COVID-19 vaccine.

This chain connects TRBV6-6 to TRBJ1-3; D gene ambiguous. Trimming took 6 bases from V and 3 from J, leaving 15 bases between them. The CDR3 length is 15 residues. Germline V gene lookup returns CDR1 MNHNY and CDR2 SVGAGI (reference sequence). The CDR3 loop is CASRPGPAVGNTIYF. The CDR3 DNA is TGTGCCAGCAGACCCGGACCTGCTGTTGGAAACACCATATATTTT.

The CDR3: CASSSGLAGYEYNEQFF. In DNA, the CDR3 is TGTGCCAGCAGCTCCGGACTAGCCGGATACGAATACAATGAGCAGTTCTTC. The rearrangement links TRBV7-2 to TRBJ2-1, with TRBD2 matching over 8 bases. CDR1 is SGHTA and CDR2 is FQGNSA in the germline V gene. There are 17 residues in the CDR3. Unmatched junction bases numbered 12, after V lost 4 bases and J lost 4 bases.

The chain couples TRBV18 to TRBJ1-1, with D perhaps TRBD1 (5 bases). From germline, CDR1 is KGHSH and CDR2 LQKENI. Between the trimmed V and J ends, which lost 2 bases and 2 bases, there was a span of 15 bases. The CDR3 runs to 16 residues. The CDR3 sequence: CASSPKTGTFNTEAFF. The CDR3 DNA sequence: TGTGCCAGCTCACCAAAAACCGGGACCTTTAACACTGAAGCTTTCTTT.

V and J are TRBV6-1 and TRBJ1-5; D is unresolved. The germline gives CDR1 MNHNS, CDR2 SASEGT. The CDR3 has 14 residues. V lost 2 bases, J lost 1 base, and 6 bases lay in between. The CDR3 DNA reads as TGTGCCAGCAGTGAACACCGGAGCAATCAGCCCCAGCATTTT. Protein sequence: CASSEHRSNQPQHF.

CDR3 residues: CASSSSGTGRYGYTF. The CDR3 coding sequence is TGTGCCAGTAGTTCGTCCGGGACAGGGCGTTATGGCTACACCTTC. The chain has TRBV19 and TRBJ1-2, with TRBD1 matching 9 bases. CDR3 length: 15 amino acids. V was clipped by 5 bases and J by 5 bases; unmatched bases: 9. Germline V gives CDR1 LNHDA, CDR2 SQIVND (reference sequence).

The chain carries TRBV6-5 and TRBJ1-4; maybe TRBD1 (6 bases). The length of the CDR3 is 14 residues. Germline V gene data show CDR1 as MNHEY and CDR2 as SVGAGI. The V gene lost 7 bases and the J gene lost 4 bases, with 13 bases spanning the gap. The CDR3 sequence: CASKTGHRNEKLFF. The CDR3 region has the DNA TGTGCCAGCAAAACGGGACACCGTAATGAAAAACTGTTTTTT.

The chain recombines TRBV19 with TRBJ2-7, with D possibly TRBD1 on 5 matching bases. V was shortened by 8 bases and J by 2 bases, with 16 bases between the two germline ends. Germline CDR1 LNHDA, CDR2 SQIVND (reference sequence). The CDR3 length is 14 residues. The CDR3 protein is CASAVRDSTYEQYF. DNA of the CDR3: TGTGCCAGTGCCGTTCGCGACAGTACCTACGAGCAGTACTTC. The whole variable domain, remainder taken from reference TRBV19 and TRBJ2-7, is DGGITQSPKYLFRKEGQNVTLSCEQNLNHDAMYWYRQDPGQGLRLIYYSQIVNDFQKGDIAEGYSVSREKKESFPLTVTSAQKNPTAFYLCASAVRDSTYEQYFGPGTRLTVT.

The rearrangement joins TRBV7-3 to TRBJ2-2; either TRBD1 or TRBD2 may supply D (5 bases each). The CDR3 runs 18 residues. Germline-derived CDR1 and CDR2 are SGHTA and FQGTGA. The V end was cut by 5 bases, the J end by 0 bases, with 19 bases between. CDR3 nucleotides: TGTGCCAGCAGCACCTCCGGGACCCCAAGGCCGAACACCGGGGAGCTGTTTTTT. It specifies CASSTSGTPRPNTGELFF.

The gene calls are TRBV5-1 and TRBJ2-1; TRBD2 aligns across 8 bases. The CDR3 runs 16 residues. V lost 0 bases to trimming and J lost 1 base; unmatched junction nucleotides: 3. Germline V lookup: CDR1 SGHRS, CDR2 YFSETQ. The CDR3: CASSLGRGESYNEQFF. As DNA, the CDR3 is TGCGCCAGCAGCTTGGGGCGGGGGGAATCCTACAATGAGCAGTTCTTC.

The rearrangement joins TRBV5-1 to TRBJ2-5; a possible D gene is TRBD2 (5 bases). CDR1 SGHRS and CDR2 YFSETQ come from the germline V gene. The V gene lost 0 bases and the J gene lost 3 bases, with 9 bases spanning the gap. The CDR3 consists of 14 residues. CDR3 DNA sequence: TGCGCCAGCAGCTTGGCCGTCGGGAAAGAGACCCAGTACTTC. Its translation is CASSLAVGKETQYF.

The chain employs TRBV7-9 and TRBJ2-7, with TRBD2 matching 9 bases. Germline CDR1 reads SEHNR; CDR2 reads FQNEAQ (reference sequence). The length of the CDR3 is 16 residues. V lost 10 bases to trimming and J lost 4 bases; unmatched junction nucleotides: 17. The CDR3 is CATSTLRGGKGYEQYF. The DNA of the CDR3 is TGTGCCACCTCGACTTTGCGGGGGGGAAAAGGTTACGAGCAGTACTTC.

The J gene is TRBJ1-2, the V gene TRBV2; 9 bases match TRBD1. Germline V lookup: CDR1 SNHLY, CDR2 FYNNEI. The junction had 2 bases not matched to a gene; V was cut back by 3 bases and J by 6 bases. This CDR3 contains 13 residues. The chain's CDR3 is CASSDYRGHGYTF. Written as DNA, the CDR3 is TGTGCCAGCAGTGATTACAGGGGGCATGGCTACACCTTC.

This rearrangement joins TRBV6-5 to TRBJ2-7, with D uncertain. The length of the CDR3 is 11 residues. Germline V gene data show CDR1 as MNHEY and CDR2 as SVGAGI. V was pared by 4 bases and J by 6 bases, with 7 bases between. CDR3 nucleotides: TGTGCCAGCAGTTTCCGATCCGAGCAGTACTTC. As protein: CASSFRSEQYF.

The chain joins TRBV6-5 to TRBJ1-1; the D gene is possibly TRBD1 (6 bases). CDR1 and CDR2 from the germline V gene are MNHEY and SVGAGI. The CDR3 is 15 residues long. V was clipped by 2 bases and J by 0 bases, with 10 bases between them. This CDR3 reads CASSYVTGLNTEAFF. The CDR3 nucleotides read TGTGCCAGCAGTTACGTCACAGGGTTGAACACTGAAGCTTTCTTT.

J is TRBJ2-3 and V is TRBV19, with D possibly matching TRBD2 (6 bases). Germline loops: CDR1 LNHDA, CDR2 SQIVND (reference sequence). V lost 6 bases, J lost 5 bases, and 15 bases lay in between. CDR3 length: 14 residues. The CDR3 here is CASSRTGERDTQYF. CDR3 in DNA: TGTGCCAGTAGCCGGACGGGGGAGAGAGATACGCAGTATTTT.

J is TRBJ2-3 and V is TRBV7-2; no reliable D call. V was pared by 5 bases and J by 5 bases, with 17 bases between. The CDR3 is 15 amino acids. The germline V gene encodes CDR1 SGHTA and CDR2 FQGNSA. The CDR3 nucleotides are TGTGCCAGCAGCCCGAGCCGGGCGGTGGGAGATACGCAGTATTTT. Residues: CASSPSRAVGDTQYF.

This clone showed up just once. V gene TRBV14 combines with J gene TRBJ2-2, with D uncertain. CDR1 is SGHDN and CDR2 is FVKESK in the germline V gene. The V gene lost 6 bases and the J gene lost 4 bases, with 15 bases spanning the gap. The CDR3 spans 15 residues. The CDR3 sequence: CASSHPPIRTGELFF. As DNA, the CDR3 is TGTGCCAGCAGTCACCCCCCTATTCGCACCGGGGAGCTGTTTTTT.

The chain links TRBV5-1 to TRBJ2-5; D ambiguous. V was trimmed by 4 bases and J by 2 bases, leaving 6 bases between them. The CDR3 has 12 residues. Germline CDR1 SGHRS, CDR2 YFSETQ. In DNA form, the CDR3 reads TGCGCCAGCAGCAGCAGACAAGAGACCCAGTACTTC. This encodes CASSSRQETQYF.

CDR3 bases: TGCGCCAGCAGCTTGGCGGGACCCGGGGCCTCTGGAAACACCATATATTTT. As protein: CASSLAGPGASGNTIYF. V gene TRBV5-1 combines with J gene TRBJ1-3, with D perhaps TRBD1 (5 bases). The CDR3 runs to 17 residues. The V end lost 0 bases, the J end lost 0 bases, and 13 bases lay between the germline ends. CDR1 and CDR2 (germline): SGHRS, YFSETQ.

CDR3 protein: CASSEALRDRPQDKYF. DNA for the CDR3: TGTGCCAGCAGTGAAGCGCTTCGGGACAGGCCGCAAGATAAGTACTTC. The V call is TRBV6-1, the J call TRBJ2-7; TRBD1 agrees at 8 bases. CDR3 length: 16 amino acids. V was clipped by 0 bases and J by 11 bases; unmatched bases: 15. Germline loops: CDR1 MNHNS, CDR2 SASEGT.

The rearrangement uses TRBV19 and TRBJ2-5; D is undetermined. Trimming left V 5 bases short and J 2 bases short, with 12 bases between. This CDR3 is 14 amino acids long. The germline V gene has CDR1 LNHDA and CDR2 SQIVND (reference sequence). CDR3 DNA: TGTGCCAGTAGTCCGCACGCCCCACAAGAGACCCAGTACTTC. Protein sequence: CASSPHAPQETQYF.

The chain joins TRBV3-1 (or the pseudogene TRBV3-2) to TRBJ2-3; D is perhaps TRBD1 or TRBD2 (6 bases each). There are 14 residues in the CDR3. V lost 11 bases, J lost 5 bases, and 20 bases lay in between. The germline gives CDR1 LGHDT, CDR2 YNNKEL (reference sequence). CDR3 amino acids: CAAAPGASIDTQYF. The DNA for the CDR3 is TGTGCCGCCGCGCCGGGGGCTAGTATAGATACGCAGTATTTT.

The chain couples TRBV5-1 to TRBJ1-3; no clear D gene. Trimming took 0 bases from V and 0 from J, leaving 10 bases between them. Germline V lookup: CDR1 SGHRS, CDR2 YFSETQ. The length of the CDR3 is 16 residues. Here the CDR3 reads CASSLAQLRSGNTIYF. CDR3 DNA sequence: TGCGCCAGCAGCTTGGCACAGCTTCGCTCTGGAAACACCATATATTTT.

The rearrangement links TRBV7-2 to TRBJ2-1; 13 bases map to TRBD2. V lost 4 bases, J lost 8 bases, and 5 bases stayed unmatched. CDR3 length: 15 amino acids. Looked up from germline, CDR1 is SGHTA and CDR2 is FQGNSA. The CDR3, as DNA: TGTGCCAGCAGCTCGGGACTAGCGGGGTGGGATGAGCAGTTCTTC. Encoded protein: CASSSGLAGWDEQFF.

A single count supports this clone. V is TRBV7-4 and J is TRBJ2-5; the D gene is possibly TRBD2 (5 bases). The CDR3 length is 15 residues. Germline V gene lookup returns CDR1 SGHVT and CDR2 SQSDAQ. V was trimmed by 5 bases and J by 3 bases, leaving 16 bases between them. CDR3 DNA sequence: TGTGCCAGCAGCCCCCGAAGGCGGAGGAAAGAGACCCAGTACTTC. It yields the protein CASSPRRRRKETQYF.

A few counts support this clone. The V and J genes are TRBV6-5 and TRBJ2-7; TRBD1 is a possible D gene (6 bases). Trimming stripped 6 bases from V and 0 bases from J, with 15 bases between. CDR1 is MNHEY, CDR2 SVGAGI, per germline. CDR3 length: 15 residues. Here the CDR3 reads CASSRVGAASYEQYF. The CDR3, as DNA: TGTGCCAGCAGCCGAGTGGGGGCGGCCTCCTACGAGCAGTACTTC.

The chain employs TRBV15 and TRBJ2-3; D remains unclear. V lost 0 bases to trimming and J lost 6 bases, with 13 bases between them. This CDR3 is 15 amino acids long. The germline V gene encodes CDR1 LNHNV and CDR2 YYDKDF (reference sequence). This CDR3 is CATSRDYGFADTQYF. CDR3 DNA: TGTGCCACCAGCAGAGATTATGGGTTCGCGGATACGCAGTATTTT.